This T cell receptor beta chain derives from a study of CD8+CD57+ T cells in acquired aplastic anemia (dated by TCRdb to 2016 to 2019). Broadly, across the study: DNA extracted from sorted CD4+ and CD8+ cells had a mean of approximately 3.3 ug, with a range of about 0.19 to 27.4 ug. Summary of the overall study and its limitations: Between patients and healthy controls, no significant difference in CD8+ Simpson's diversity was found (P=0.060). Roughly 30 CD8+ CDR3 sequences were shared between patients and controls but appeared highly expressed in patients and within their immunodominant clones.

The study deep-sequenced TCR repertoires of sorted CD4+ and CD8+ blood T cells from severe aplastic anemia patients and healthy subjects. Ficoll-Paque density gradient centrifugation was used to isolate peripheral blood mononuclear cells. Before DNA extraction, CD4+ and CD8+ T cells were sorted by FACS or by magnetic beads. Comments on this clonotype: Its antigen is still unknown. One end of the junction fails to match germline, which may point to a read error.

Genomic DNA served as template for TCR beta VDJ combination and CDR3 sequence profiling. TCR repertoire sequencing was run on an Illumina HiSeq 2000. Concerning the study's data processing: TRBV/TRBJ rearrangement plots, CDR3 size and DJ length profiles, and Simpson's diversity index were used to evaluate the repertoires. The immunodominant clone was defined as the most abundant DNA sequence in deep sequencing data. CDR3 amino acid sequences were checked for sharing between subjects and were compared against published repertoires and the VDJdb database. TCRdb itself trimmed the public reads at Q25 with fastp, ran MiXCR and retained productive beta chains. Identical CDR3 protein sequences are pooled into one entry, listed with their most common genes and DNA. TCRdb, rather than the study authors, made the V and J calls. In all, the sample holds about 190,000 distinct CDR3 sequences, and 64% of those were seen once. 35% to 55% of the sample is held by the ten biggest clonotypes.

The CDR3 measures 13 amino acids from cysteine to phenylalanine. Of all the DNA, just the CDR3 is kept, 39 bases in frame from base 1. The germline V gene (reference sequence) provides CDR1 SEHNR and CDR2 FQNEAQ. The sequenced sample was sorted CD4+, CD8+, or CD8+CD57+ T cells (not recorded which) from PBMCs. The chain links TRBV7-9 with TRBJ2-7; the D gene is not confidently resolved. The TCR sequence derives from a human donor with severe aplastic anemia or a healthy control (not recorded which). The CDR3 corresponds to CAGSLGRIYEQYF. The sequenced DNA is TGTGCCGGCAGCTTAGGCCGGATCTACGAGCAGTACTTC.